This T cell receptor (beta chain) derives from a study of T cell responses to AZD1222 COVID-19 vaccine. The study's findings and limits: Spike-specific TCRs gained breadth and depth after people received two AZD1222 doses. Within unmutated variant regions lay the reported targets of nearly half of spike-specific TCRs. Clonal diversity may have been underestimated in mostly white British donors. Among vaccine-associated CD4 TCRs, coverage spanned spike, with dominance at 160-218 and 743-854.

For this clone: What it binds is not known.

The ends were cut back, 7 bases at V and 3 bases at J, with 19 bases in the middle. The CDR3 has 15 amino acids. Germline V gene sequence: CDR1 MDHEN, CDR2 SYDVKM. Method: immunoSEQ multiplex PCR; TCRdb's copy keeps in-frame clones and lacks some. The profile shows around 130,000 clones, about 93% of them singletons. The sequence was obtained from an adult in good health. J is TRBJ2-7 and V is TRBV28, with a weak D call TRBD1 (7 bases). The sample here was peripheral blood, taken on day 0 of AZD1222 vaccination. The chain's CDR3 is CASKLGGTANYEQYF. CDR3 nucleotide sequence: TGTGCCAGCAAGTTGGGCGGGACAGCCAACTACGAGCAGTACTTC.